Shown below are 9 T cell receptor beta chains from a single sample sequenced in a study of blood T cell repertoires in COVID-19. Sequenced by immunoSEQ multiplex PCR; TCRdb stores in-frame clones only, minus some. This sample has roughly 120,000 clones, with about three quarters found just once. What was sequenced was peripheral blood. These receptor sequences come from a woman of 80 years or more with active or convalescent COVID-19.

The CDR3 coding sequence is TGTGCCAGCAGCCTCCAACTAGAAGAGACCCAGTACTTC. Residues: CASSLQLEETQYF. The rearrangement joins TRBV9 to TRBJ2-5; weak D call: TRBD2 (5 bases). Trimming shortened V by 4 bases and J by 3 bases, and 10 bases separated the two germline ends. The CDR3 spans 13 residues. CDR1 is SGDLS and CDR2 is YYNGEE in the germline V gene.

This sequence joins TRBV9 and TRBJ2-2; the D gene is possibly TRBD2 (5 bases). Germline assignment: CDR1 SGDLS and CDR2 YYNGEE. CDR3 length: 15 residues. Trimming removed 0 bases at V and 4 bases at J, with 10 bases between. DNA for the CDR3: TGTGCCAGCAGCGTAGCGGACTCTCCCACCGGGGAGCTGTTTTTT. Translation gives CASSVADSPTGELFF.

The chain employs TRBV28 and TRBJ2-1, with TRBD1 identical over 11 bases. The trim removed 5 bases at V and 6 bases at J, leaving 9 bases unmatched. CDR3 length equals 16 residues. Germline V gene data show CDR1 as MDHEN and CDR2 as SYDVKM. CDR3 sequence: CASSPPLGTGGNEQFF. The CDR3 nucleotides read TGTGCCAGCAGTCCGCCCCTCGGGACAGGGGGCAATGAGCAGTTCTTC. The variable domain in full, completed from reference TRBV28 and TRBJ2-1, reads DVKVTQSSRYLVKRTGEKVFLECVQDMDHENMFWYRQDPGLGLRLIYFSYDVKMKEKGDIPEGYSVSREKKERFSLILESASTNQTSMYLCASSPPLGTGGNEQFFGPGTRLTVL.

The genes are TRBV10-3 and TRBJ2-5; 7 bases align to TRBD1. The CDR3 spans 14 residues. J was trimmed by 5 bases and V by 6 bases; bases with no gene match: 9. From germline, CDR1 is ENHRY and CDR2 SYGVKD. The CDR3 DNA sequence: TGTGCCATCAGGGGGGACAGAGGGCACGAGACCCAGTACTTC. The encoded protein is CAIRGDRGHETQYF.

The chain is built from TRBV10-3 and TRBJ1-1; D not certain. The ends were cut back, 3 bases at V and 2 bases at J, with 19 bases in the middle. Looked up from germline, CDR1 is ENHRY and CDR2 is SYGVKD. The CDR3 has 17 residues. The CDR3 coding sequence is TGTGCCATCAGTGAAAATCCCATTCGGTCCTACAACACTGAAGCTTTCTTT. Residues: CAISENPIRSYNTEAFF.

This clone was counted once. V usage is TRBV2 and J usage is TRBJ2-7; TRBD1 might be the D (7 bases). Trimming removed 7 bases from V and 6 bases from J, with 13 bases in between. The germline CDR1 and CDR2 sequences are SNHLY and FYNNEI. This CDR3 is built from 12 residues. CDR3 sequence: CASKSGGFEQYF. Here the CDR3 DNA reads TGTGCCAGCAAATCAGGGGGGTTCGAGCAGTACTTC.

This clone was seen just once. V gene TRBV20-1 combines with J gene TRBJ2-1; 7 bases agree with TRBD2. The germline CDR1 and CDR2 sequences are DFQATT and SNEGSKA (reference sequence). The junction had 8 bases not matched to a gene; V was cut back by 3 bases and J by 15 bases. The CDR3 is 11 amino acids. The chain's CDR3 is CSASWAGVRFF. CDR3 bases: TGCAGTGCTAGCTGGGCGGGAGTCCGGTTCTTC.

CDR3 protein: CASSPPPWTSNEQFF. In DNA, the CDR3 is TGTGCCAGCAGCCCCCCCCCGTGGACTTCCAATGAGCAGTTCTTC. The chain uses TRBV3-1 (or the pseudogene TRBV3-2) and TRBJ2-1, with D perhaps TRBD2 (5 bases). The CDR3 covers 15 residues. Trimming left V 4 bases short and J 6 bases short, with 16 bases between. Germline values: CDR1 LGHDT, CDR2 YNNKEL (reference sequence).

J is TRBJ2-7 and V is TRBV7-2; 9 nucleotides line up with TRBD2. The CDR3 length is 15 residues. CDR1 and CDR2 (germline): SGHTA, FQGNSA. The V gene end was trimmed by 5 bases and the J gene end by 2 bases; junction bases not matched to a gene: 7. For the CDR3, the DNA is TGTGCCAGCAGCCTCCCACTAGCGGGCACCTACGAGCAGTACTTC. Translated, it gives CASSLPLAGTYEQYF.